This entry lists 25 T cell receptor beta chains sequenced from one sample in a study of T cells in tumors after PD-1 blockade. Produced via immunoSEQ multiplex PCR; TCRdb's table is partial and in-frame only. The data contain about 59,000 clones, around 80% of them seen just once; the ten biggest clones take up around an eighth. The sample was PBMCs, taken before anti-PD-1 treatment. These TCRs come from a human donor with basal cell carcinoma.

The chain uses TRBV19 and TRBJ2-7, with a tentative D call TRBD1 (7 bases). V was clipped by 8 bases and J by 0 bases, with 14 bases between them. The CDR3 consists of 14 residues. Looked up from germline, CDR1 is LNHDA and CDR2 is SQIVND (reference sequence). The CDR3 sequence is CASRQGGSSYEQYF. CDR3 coding DNA: TGTGCCAGTCGGCAGGGGGGCAGCTCCTACGAGCAGTACTTC.

The genes are TRBV19 and TRBJ2-3; 7 bases are a match to TRBD2. Germline V CDR1 and CDR2: LNHDA, SQIVND (reference sequence). J gave up 3 bases and V 6 bases, and 3 bases lay outside the gene matches. The CDR3 loop spans 13 amino acids. CDR3 bases: TGTGCCAGTAGCGGGGGGAAAACAGATACGCAGTATTTT. It specifies CASSGGKTDTQYF.

This chain uses TRBV9 with TRBJ2-2, with no clear D. Trimming cost V 0 bases and J 6 bases, with 15 bases left between them. Germline values: CDR1 SGDLS, CDR2 YYNGEE. This CDR3 has 16 amino acids. CDR3 in amino acids: CASSVGNLLLAGELFF. Written as DNA, the CDR3 is TGTGCCAGCAGCGTAGGAAATTTACTACTGGCCGGGGAGCTGTTTTTT. The full variable domain, its missing parts supplied by reference TRBV9 and TRBJ2-2, is DSGVTQTPKHLITATGQRVTLRCSPRSGDLSVYWYQQSLDQGLQFLIQYYNGEERAKGNILERFSAQQFPDLHSELNLSSLELGDSALYFCASSVGNLLLAGELFFGEGSRLTVL.

The chain has TRBV4-1 and TRBJ2-5; 8 nucleotides match TRBD1. The V and J ends lost 3 bases and 4 bases, in that order; junction bases with no gene match: 7. Germline V gene data show CDR1 as MGHRA and CDR2 as YSYEKL. This CDR3 has 15 residues. The CDR3 protein is CASSHTDRVAETQYF. CDR3 nucleotides: TGCGCCAGCAGCCATACGGACAGGGTGGCAGAGACCCAGTACTTC.

The gene calls are TRBV6-1 and TRBJ2-7, with D maybe TRBD1 (5 bases). Germline CDR1 and CDR2: MNHNS and SASEGT. The CDR3 consists of 13 residues. Trimming shortened V by 7 bases and J by 0 bases, and 10 bases separated the two germline ends. This CDR3 reads CASNTDTSYEQYF. The CDR3 DNA is TGTGCCAGCAATACGGACACCTCCTACGAGCAGTACTTC.

The rearrangement joins TRBV7-6 to TRBJ2-5; the D gene is possibly TRBD1 (6 bases). The CDR3 runs 14 residues. From germline, CDR1 is SGHVS and CDR2 FNYEAQ. V was clipped by 5 bases and J by 1 base, with 11 bases between them. DNA of the CDR3: TGTGCCAGCAGCCGGGGACACAGCCAAGAGACCCAGTACTTC. Translating gives CASSRGHSQETQYF.

This clone has only a few counts. The V and J genes are TRBV5-6 and TRBJ1-5; D possibly corresponds to TRBD1 (6 bases). V was clipped by 0 bases and J by 4 bases, with 14 bases between them. Per the germline V gene, CDR1 is SGHDT and CDR2 is YYEEEE. This CDR3 contains 16 residues. As DNA, the CDR3 is TGTGCCAGCAGCTTGGTGACGTTACAGGGTAATCAGCCCCAGCATTTT. Encoded protein: CASSLVTLQGNQPQHF.

V and J are TRBV5-6 and TRBJ2-5, with 7 positions matching TRBD1. The V and J ends lost 1 base and 3 bases, in that order; junction bases with no gene match: 6. The CDR3 has 15 amino acids. Germline V gene sequence: CDR1 SGHDT, CDR2 YYEEEE. The CDR3 loop is CASSLWTGAEETQYF. CDR3 nucleotide sequence: TGTGCCAGCAGCTTGTGGACAGGTGCTGAAGAGACCCAGTACTTC.

The sample holds a few counts of this clone. The chain combines TRBV30 with TRBJ1-4; 8 positions match TRBD1. This CDR3 is 16 amino acids long. J lost 8 bases, V lost 2 bases, and 13 bases had no gene match. Germline V gives CDR1 GTSNPN, CDR2 SVGIG (reference sequence). As DNA, the CDR3 is TGTGCCTGGAGTCCCCTTAACGACAGGGGTCGGGAAAAACTGTTTTTT. Amino acids: CAWSPLNDRGREKLFF. The full variable domain, its missing parts supplied by reference TRBV30 and TRBJ1-4, is SQTIHQWPATLVQPVGSPLSLECTVEGTSNPNLYWYRQAAGRGLQLLFYSVGIGQISSEVPQNLSASRPQDRQFILSSKKLLLSDSGFYLCAWSPLNDRGREKLFFGSGTQLSVL.

The chain employs TRBV7-3 and TRBJ1-1, with 9 positions matching TRBD1. J gave up 4 bases and V 5 bases, and 8 bases lay outside the gene matches. CDR3 length: 15 amino acids. Looked up from germline, CDR1 is SGHTA and CDR2 is FQGTGA. CDR3 DNA: TGTGCCAGCAGCCAAACAGGGGGCAGAGGCACTGAAGCTTTCTTT. Residues: CASSQTGGRGTEAFF.

V usage is TRBV18 and J usage is TRBJ2-4; 12 bases are a match to TRBD1. The germline gives CDR1 KGHSH, CDR2 LQKENI. The CDR3 loop spans 14 amino acids. Trimming took 4 bases from V and 14 from J; bases not matched to a gene: 9. CDR3 sequence: CASSQPGQGALEYF. CDR3 bases: TGTGCCAGCTCACAGCCGGGACAGGGGGCCCTTGAGTACTTC.

The chain employs TRBV12-3 or TRBV12-4 and TRBJ1-1; D gene ambiguous. The CDR3 runs to 12 residues. The germline V and J ends were trimmed by 6 bases and 1 base, with 6 bases remaining between them. The CDR3 nucleotides read TGTGCCAGCAGATGGGCGAACACTGAAGCTTTCTTT. This encodes CASRWANTEAFF.

A few counts support this clone. The chain recombines TRBV3-1 (or the pseudogene TRBV3-2) with TRBJ2-1; D perhaps matches TRBD2 (7 bases). Trimming cost V 0 bases and J 10 bases, with 16 bases left between them. The CDR3 contains 15 residues. Germline V lookup: CDR1 LGHDT, CDR2 YNNKEL (reference sequence). The DNA for the CDR3 is TGTGCCAGCAGCCAAGAGCCGGGGGGCACGAGGGAGCAGTTCTTC. This encodes CASSQEPGGTREQFF.

This chain joins TRBV5-6 and TRBJ2-5, with 7 bases aligning to TRBD2. Losses at the gene ends were 7 bases for V and 3 bases for J; bases not matched to a gene: 9. Looked up from germline, CDR1 is SGHDT and CDR2 is YYEEEE. The CDR3 has 14 residues. The CDR3 reads CASLGGWRKETQYF. The CDR3 coding sequence is TGTGCCAGCTTGGGGGGGTGGCGGAAAGAGACCCAGTACTTC.

This chain links TRBV29-1 with TRBJ1-2; TRBD1 matches 9 bases. This CDR3 is 11 amino acids long. The ends lost 6 bases at V and 6 bases at J; junction bases unmatched: 2. Germline values: CDR1 SQVTM, CDR2 ANQGSEA. The CDR3 DNA follows: TGCAGCGTGGGACAGGGCAATGGCTACACCTTC. Its translation is CSVGQGNGYTF.

The chain combines TRBV6-5 with TRBJ1-5, with a weak D call TRBD1 (6 bases). The CDR3 runs to 15 residues. In germline, CDR1 is MNHEY, CDR2 SVGAGI. V lost 8 bases to trimming and J lost 4 bases, with 18 bases between them. As DNA, the CDR3 is TGTGCCAGCCACCCCGGGGGCCGTAAAAATCAGCCCCAGCATTTT. It is translated as CASHPGGRKNQPQHF.

As DNA, the CDR3 is TGTGCCAGCAGTCGGGACAGGGCCTCTGGAAACACCATATATTTT. It encodes CASSRDRASGNTIYF. The chain is built from TRBV2 and TRBJ1-3; 9 bases line up with TRBD1. Germline lookup yields CDR1 SNHLY and CDR2 FYNNEI. V lost 5 bases and J lost 0; bases outside the gene matches: 2. The CDR3 has 15 amino acids.

This chain connects TRBV6-6 to TRBJ1-5, with D maybe TRBD1 (5 bases). The V end was cut by 6 bases, the J end by 4 bases, with 13 bases between. Germline loops: CDR1 MNHNY, CDR2 SVGAGI (reference sequence). The CDR3 totals 14 residues. CDR3: CASRATGGNQPQHF. CDR3 in DNA: TGTGCCAGCAGAGCGACGGGGGGAAATCAGCCCCAGCATTTT.

The chain has TRBV30 and TRBJ1-1; D unresolved. Germline CDR1 is GTSNPN and CDR2 is SVGIG (reference sequence). V lost 4 bases and J 12 bases, leaving 15 bases between the germline ends. CDR3 size: 11 residues. This CDR3 reads CAWMILGRTFF. The CDR3 DNA follows: TGTGCCTGGATGATACTGGGGAGGACTTTCTTT.

V is TRBV5-4 and J is TRBJ2-7, with D maybe TRBD2 (5 bases). The CDR3 extends over 14 amino acids. The germline gives CDR1 SGHNT, CDR2 YYREEE (reference sequence). The V end was cut by 0 bases, the J end by 7 bases, with 14 bases between. CDR3 amino acids: CASSLVSGLGEQYF. The CDR3 nucleotides are TGTGCCAGCAGCTTGGTGTCGGGGTTGGGAGAGCAGTACTTC.

The chain is built from TRBV6-1 and TRBJ2-7, with 7 bases that match TRBD1. CDR3 length: 15 residues. Germline-derived CDR1 and CDR2 are MNHNS and SASEGT. V lost 2 bases and J lost 0; bases outside the gene matches: 4. This CDR3 is CASSELRGSSYEQYF. DNA of the CDR3: TGTGCCAGCAGTGAACTCAGGGGGAGCTCCTACGAGCAGTACTTC.

This clone was picked up one time. CDR3 sequence reads: CASSQVANTEAFF. Written as DNA, the CDR3 is TGTGCCAGCAGTCAGGTAGCGAACACTGAAGCTTTCTTT. The chain carries TRBV6-2 or TRBV6-3 and TRBJ1-1; D gene ambiguous. The V gene lost 5 bases and the J gene lost 1 base, with 8 bases spanning the gap. Germline V lookup: CDR1 MNHEY, CDR2 SVGEGT. The CDR3 consists of 13 residues.

The chain has TRBV2 and TRBJ1-5, with a possible D match to TRBD1 (6 bases). Germline V CDR1 and CDR2: SNHLY, FYNNEI. CDR3 length equals 15 residues. V shed 7 bases and J shed 2 bases, with 15 bases lying between them. CDR3 coding DNA: TGTGCCAGCACCCAACAGGGATTCGGCAATCAGCCCCAGCATTTT. Encoded protein: CASTQQGFGNQPQHF.

V and J are TRBV3-1 (or the pseudogene TRBV3-2) and TRBJ2-1; 14 nucleotides match TRBD2. The CDR3 is 16 residues long. Germline CDR1 and CDR2: LGHDT and YNNKEL (reference sequence). J lost 2 bases, V lost 4 bases, and 1 base had no gene match. This CDR3 reads CASSPTSGGAYNEQFF. The CDR3 DNA is TGTGCCAGCAGCCCGACTAGCGGGGGGGCCTACAATGAGCAGTTCTTC.

The chain joins TRBV19 to TRBJ1-1; D perhaps matches TRBD1 (5 bases). Trimming stripped 0 bases from V and 6 bases from J, with 11 bases between. Germline CDR1 reads LNHDA; CDR2 reads SQIVND (reference sequence). This CDR3 spans 14 amino acids. CDR3 DNA sequence: TGTGCCAGTAGTATAGAGGGGGGGATCGCTGAAGCTTTCTTT. Translating gives CASSIEGGIAEAFF.